This TCR beta chain comes out of a study of blood T cell repertoires in COVID-19. Trimming removed 0 bases from V and 9 bases from J; junction bases left unmatched: 19. Germline V gene data show CDR1 as MGHRA and CDR2 as YSYEKL. This CDR3 is built from 19 residues. Methods used by the authors: The assay estimated nucleated cells by amplifying reference gene primers. TCRdb keeps only in-frame clones here, not all; method: immunoSEQ multiplex PCR. The DNA was the basis for D and trimming; V, J and clone size are from that table. The repertoire has about 130,000 clones, approximately 90% of them found once; the top ten carry roughly 2%.

The TCR originated in a man in his fifties or sixties with COVID-19, enrolled during active disease. The sample comprised peripheral blood. This chain links TRBV4-1 with TRBJ2-2; 7 nucleotides match TRBD2. CDR3 residues: CASSQDYLGLADSHRELFF. Written as DNA, the CDR3 is TGCGCCAGCAGCCAAGATTATTTAGGGCTAGCGGATTCCCACCGGGAGCTGTTTTTT.